The clone carrying this T cell receptor (beta chain) occurred a few times. What it binds is not known. Once sorted, every population was more than 98% pure. From germline, CDR1 is MNHEY and CDR2 SVGAGI. The CDR3 length is 14 residues. V gave up 6 bases and J gave up 2 bases, with 11 bases separating them. Sequenced material consisted of expressed TCRB transcripts (all of the isolated RNA was reverse transcribed). Generated by immunoSEQ multiplex PCR, the TCRdb table keeps only in-frame clones and is missing some. This table holds about 660,000 clones, about 14% found once. This entry is derived from a study of beta chain features in type 1 diabetes. Study observations and caveats: There was a moderate but significant shortening of TCRB CDR3s in all four CD4+ subsets of Type 1 diabetes patients.

The chain employs TRBV6-5 and TRBJ1-5, with D maybe TRBD1 (5 bases). The specimen sequenced was naive CD4+ T cells from blood. This receptor was taken from a man aged 18 to 29 with type 1 diabetes. Here the CDR3 reads CASRRSGGNQPQHF. The CDR3 coding sequence is TGTGCCAGCAGGAGGTCGGGGGGCAATCAGCCCCAGCATTTT.